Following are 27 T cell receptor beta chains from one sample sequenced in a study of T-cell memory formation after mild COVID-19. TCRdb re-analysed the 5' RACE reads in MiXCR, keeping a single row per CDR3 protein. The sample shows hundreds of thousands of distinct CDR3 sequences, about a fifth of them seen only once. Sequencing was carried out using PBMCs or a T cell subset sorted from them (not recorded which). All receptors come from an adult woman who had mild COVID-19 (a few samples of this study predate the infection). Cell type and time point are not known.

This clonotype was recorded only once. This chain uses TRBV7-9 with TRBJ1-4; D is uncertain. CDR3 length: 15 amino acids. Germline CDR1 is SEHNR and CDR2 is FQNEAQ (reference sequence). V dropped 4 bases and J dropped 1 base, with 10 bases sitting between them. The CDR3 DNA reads TGTGCCAGCAGCTCCCACAGCCGAACTAATGAAAAACTGTTTTTT. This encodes CASSSHSRTNEKLFF.

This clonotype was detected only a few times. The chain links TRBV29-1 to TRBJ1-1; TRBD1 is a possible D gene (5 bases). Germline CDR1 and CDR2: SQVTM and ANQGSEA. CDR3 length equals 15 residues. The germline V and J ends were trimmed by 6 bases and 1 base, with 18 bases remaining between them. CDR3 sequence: CSVGRDLDTNTEAFF. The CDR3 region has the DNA TGCAGCGTCGGACGGGACCTCGACACGAACACTGAAGCTTTCTTT.

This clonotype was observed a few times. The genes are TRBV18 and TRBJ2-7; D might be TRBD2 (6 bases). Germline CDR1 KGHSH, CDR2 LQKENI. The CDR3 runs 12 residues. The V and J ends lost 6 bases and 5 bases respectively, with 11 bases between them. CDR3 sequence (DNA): TGTGCCAGCTCCCCGGACTACGACGAGCAGTACTTC. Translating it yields CASSPDYDEQYF.

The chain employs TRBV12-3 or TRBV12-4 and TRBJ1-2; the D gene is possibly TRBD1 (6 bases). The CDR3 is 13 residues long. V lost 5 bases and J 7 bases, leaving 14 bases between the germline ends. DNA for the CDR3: TGTGCCAGCAGTCCTAGACAGGTGGCTGGCTACACCTTC. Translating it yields CASSPRQVAGYTF.

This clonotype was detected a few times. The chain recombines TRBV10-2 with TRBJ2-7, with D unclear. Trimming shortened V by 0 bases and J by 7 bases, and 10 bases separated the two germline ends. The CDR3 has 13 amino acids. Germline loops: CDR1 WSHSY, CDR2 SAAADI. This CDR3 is CASSESKGSEQYF. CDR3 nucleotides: TGCGCCAGCAGTGAGTCGAAGGGCAGTGAGCAGTACTTC.

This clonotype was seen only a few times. In nucleotides, the CDR3 is TGTGCCAGCAGCTTTACAGGGTGGGGAAGCACTGAAGCTTTCTTT. Translating it yields CASSFTGWGSTEAFF. This chain connects TRBV5-6 to TRBJ1-1, with D maybe TRBD1 (6 bases). This CDR3 is built from 15 residues. Germline CDR1 is SGHDT and CDR2 is YYEEEE. V lost 2 bases and J 4 bases, leaving 15 bases between the germline ends.

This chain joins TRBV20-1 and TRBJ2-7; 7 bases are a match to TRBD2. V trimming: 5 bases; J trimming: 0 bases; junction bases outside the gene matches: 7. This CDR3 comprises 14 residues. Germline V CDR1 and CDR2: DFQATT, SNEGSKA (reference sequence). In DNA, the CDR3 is TGCAGTGCTCTCCCCCTAGCGGTCTCCTACGAGCAGTACTTC. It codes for CSALPLAVSYEQYF.

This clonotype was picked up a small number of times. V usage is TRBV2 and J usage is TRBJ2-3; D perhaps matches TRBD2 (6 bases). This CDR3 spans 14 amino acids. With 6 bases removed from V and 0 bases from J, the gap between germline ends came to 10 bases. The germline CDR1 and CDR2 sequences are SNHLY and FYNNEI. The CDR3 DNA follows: TGTGCCAGCAGGTTCCGGGGGAGCACAGATACGCAGTATTTT. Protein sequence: CASRFRGSTDTQYF.

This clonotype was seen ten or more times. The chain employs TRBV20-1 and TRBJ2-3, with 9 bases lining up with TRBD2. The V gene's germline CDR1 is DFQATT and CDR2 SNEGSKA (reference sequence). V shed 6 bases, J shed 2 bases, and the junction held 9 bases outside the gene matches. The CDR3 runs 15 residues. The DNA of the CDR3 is TGCAGTGCAGCGGTAGCGGGGGAACCCACAGATACGCAGTATTTT. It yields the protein CSAAVAGEPTDTQYF.

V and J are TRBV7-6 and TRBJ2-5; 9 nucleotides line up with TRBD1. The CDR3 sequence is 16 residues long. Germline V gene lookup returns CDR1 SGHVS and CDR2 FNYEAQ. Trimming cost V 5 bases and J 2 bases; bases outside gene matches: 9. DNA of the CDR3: TGTGCCAGCAGCCTCCTGGGGACAGGGTGGCAAGAGACCCAGTACTTC. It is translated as CASSLLGTGWQETQYF.

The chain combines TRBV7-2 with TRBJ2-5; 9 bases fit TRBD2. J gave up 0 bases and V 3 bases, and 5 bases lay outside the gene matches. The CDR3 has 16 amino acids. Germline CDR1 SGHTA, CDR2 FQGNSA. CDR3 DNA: TGTGCCAGCAGCTTGATCGGCGGGGGGGACCAAGAGACCCAGTACTTC. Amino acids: CASSLIGGGDQETQYF.

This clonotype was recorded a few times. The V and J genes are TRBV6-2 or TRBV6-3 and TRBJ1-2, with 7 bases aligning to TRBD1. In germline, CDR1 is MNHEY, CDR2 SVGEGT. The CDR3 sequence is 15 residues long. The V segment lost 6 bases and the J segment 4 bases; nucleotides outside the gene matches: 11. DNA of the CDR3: TGTGCCAGCAGCACCGAAGGGGGCGCGGGCTATGGCTACACCTTC. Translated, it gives CASSTEGGAGYGYTF.

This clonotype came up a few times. The CDR3 loop reads CASSLWVSSTGELFF. The CDR3 DNA follows: TGTGCCAGCAGTTTATGGGTTTCAAGTACCGGGGAGCTGTTTTTT. The gene calls are TRBV12-3 or TRBV12-4 and TRBJ2-2; D unclear. Deletions cut 2 bases from V and 5 bases from J, with 12 bases between. The CDR3 covers 15 residues.

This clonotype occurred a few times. The CDR3 reads CASSPNPQGDYGYTF. The CDR3 nucleotides read TGTGCCAGCAGCCCTAACCCACAGGGGGACTATGGCTACACCTTC. The chain carries TRBV9 and TRBJ1-2; 8 bases are a match to TRBD1. This CDR3 is 15 amino acids long. Per the germline V gene, CDR1 is SGDLS and CDR2 is YYNGEE. Trimming took 4 bases from V and 3 from J; bases not matched to a gene: 8.

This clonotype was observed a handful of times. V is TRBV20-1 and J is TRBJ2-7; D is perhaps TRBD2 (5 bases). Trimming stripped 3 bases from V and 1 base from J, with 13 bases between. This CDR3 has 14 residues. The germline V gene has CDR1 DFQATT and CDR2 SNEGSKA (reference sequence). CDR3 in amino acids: CSARKDWGSYEQYF. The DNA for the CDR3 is TGCAGTGCTAGGAAGGACTGGGGTTCCTACGAGCAGTACTTC.

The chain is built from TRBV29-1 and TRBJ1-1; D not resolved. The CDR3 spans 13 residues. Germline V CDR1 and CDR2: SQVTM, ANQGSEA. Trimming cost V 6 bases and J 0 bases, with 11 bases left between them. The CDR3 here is CSVTHGVNTEAFF. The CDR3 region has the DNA TGCAGCGTGACGCACGGGGTGAACACTGAAGCTTTCTTT.

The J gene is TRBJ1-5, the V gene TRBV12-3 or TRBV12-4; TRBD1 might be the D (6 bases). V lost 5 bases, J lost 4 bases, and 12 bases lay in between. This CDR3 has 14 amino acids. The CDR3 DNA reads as TGTGCCAGCAGTGCAACAGGGCCGAATCAGCCCCAGCATTTT. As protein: CASSATGPNQPQHF.

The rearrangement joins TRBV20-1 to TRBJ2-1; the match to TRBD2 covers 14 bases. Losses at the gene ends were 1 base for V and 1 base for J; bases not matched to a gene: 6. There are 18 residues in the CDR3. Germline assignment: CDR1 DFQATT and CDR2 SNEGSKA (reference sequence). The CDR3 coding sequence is TGCAGTGCTAGAGTAGGGACTAGCGGGAGTGGGTCCTACAATGAGCAGTTCTTC. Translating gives CSARVGTSGSGSYNEQFF.

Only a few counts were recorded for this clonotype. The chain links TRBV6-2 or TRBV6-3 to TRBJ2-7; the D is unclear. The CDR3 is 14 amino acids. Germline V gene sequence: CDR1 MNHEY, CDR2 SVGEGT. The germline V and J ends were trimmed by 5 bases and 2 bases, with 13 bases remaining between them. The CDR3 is CASSVSYVTYEQYF. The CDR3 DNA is TGTGCCAGCAGTGTCTCGTACGTCACCTACGAGCAGTACTTC.

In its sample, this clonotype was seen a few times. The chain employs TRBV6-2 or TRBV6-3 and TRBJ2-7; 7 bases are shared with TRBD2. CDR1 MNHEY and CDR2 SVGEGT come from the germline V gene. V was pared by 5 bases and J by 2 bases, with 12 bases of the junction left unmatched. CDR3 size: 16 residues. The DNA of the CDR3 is TGTGCCAGCAGTCCCGGGGAGGGGTTAAGGACCTACGAGCAGTACTTC. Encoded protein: CASSPGEGLRTYEQYF.

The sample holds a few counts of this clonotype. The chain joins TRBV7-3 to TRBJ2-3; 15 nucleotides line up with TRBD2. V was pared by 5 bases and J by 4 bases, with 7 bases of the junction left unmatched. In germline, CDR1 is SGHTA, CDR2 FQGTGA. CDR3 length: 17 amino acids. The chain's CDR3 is CASSPRTSGRAPDTQYF. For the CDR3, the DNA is TGTGCCAGCAGCCCCCGGACTAGCGGGAGGGCGCCAGATACGCAGTATTTT.

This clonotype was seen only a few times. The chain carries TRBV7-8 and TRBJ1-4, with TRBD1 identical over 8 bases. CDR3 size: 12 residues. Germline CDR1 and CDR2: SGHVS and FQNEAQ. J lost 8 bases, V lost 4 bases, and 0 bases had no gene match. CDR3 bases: TGTGCCAGCAGCTGGGACAGGGAAAAACTGTTTTTT. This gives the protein CASSWDREKLFF.

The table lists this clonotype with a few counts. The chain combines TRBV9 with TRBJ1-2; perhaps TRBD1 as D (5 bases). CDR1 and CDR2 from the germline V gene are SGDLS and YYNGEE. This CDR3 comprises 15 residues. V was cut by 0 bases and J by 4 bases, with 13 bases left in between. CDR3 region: CASSVGQTATYGYTF. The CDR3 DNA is TGTGCCAGCAGCGTAGGTCAGACAGCCACCTATGGCTACACCTTC.

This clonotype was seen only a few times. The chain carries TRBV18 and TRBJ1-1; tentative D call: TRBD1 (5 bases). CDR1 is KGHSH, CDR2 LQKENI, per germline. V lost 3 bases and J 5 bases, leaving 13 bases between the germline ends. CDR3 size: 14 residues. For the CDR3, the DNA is TGTGCCAGCTCACCGCTGGGGTGGGGGACTGAAGCTTTCTTT. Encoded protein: CASSPLGWGTEAFF.

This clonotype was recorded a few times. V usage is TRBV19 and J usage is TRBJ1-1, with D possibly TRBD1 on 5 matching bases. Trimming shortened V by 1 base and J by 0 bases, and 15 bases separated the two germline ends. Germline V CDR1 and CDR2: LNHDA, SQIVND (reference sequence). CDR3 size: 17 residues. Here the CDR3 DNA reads TGTGCCAGTAGTATAGCCGGGACTCCTGGCCTGAACACTGAAGCTTTCTTT. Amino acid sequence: CASSIAGTPGLNTEAFF. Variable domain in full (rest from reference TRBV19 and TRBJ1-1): DGGITQSPKYLFRKEGQNVTLSCEQNLNHDAMYWYRQDPGQGLRLIYYSQIVNDFQKGDIAEGYSVSREKKESFPLTVTSAQKNPTAFYLCASSIAGTPGLNTEAFFGQGTRLTVV.

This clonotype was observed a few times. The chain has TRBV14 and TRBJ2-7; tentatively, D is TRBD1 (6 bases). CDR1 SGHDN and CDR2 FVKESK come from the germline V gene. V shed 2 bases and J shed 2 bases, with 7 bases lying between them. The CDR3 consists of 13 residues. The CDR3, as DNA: TGTGCCAGCAGCCAACAGGGGACCTACGAGCAGTACTTC. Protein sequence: CASSQQGTYEQYF.

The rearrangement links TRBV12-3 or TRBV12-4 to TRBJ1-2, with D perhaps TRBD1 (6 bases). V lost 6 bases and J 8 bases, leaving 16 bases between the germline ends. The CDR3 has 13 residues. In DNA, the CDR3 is TGTGCCAGCAGCGAAAGGGGGGTAGGAGGCTACACCTTC. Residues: CASSERGVGGYTF.